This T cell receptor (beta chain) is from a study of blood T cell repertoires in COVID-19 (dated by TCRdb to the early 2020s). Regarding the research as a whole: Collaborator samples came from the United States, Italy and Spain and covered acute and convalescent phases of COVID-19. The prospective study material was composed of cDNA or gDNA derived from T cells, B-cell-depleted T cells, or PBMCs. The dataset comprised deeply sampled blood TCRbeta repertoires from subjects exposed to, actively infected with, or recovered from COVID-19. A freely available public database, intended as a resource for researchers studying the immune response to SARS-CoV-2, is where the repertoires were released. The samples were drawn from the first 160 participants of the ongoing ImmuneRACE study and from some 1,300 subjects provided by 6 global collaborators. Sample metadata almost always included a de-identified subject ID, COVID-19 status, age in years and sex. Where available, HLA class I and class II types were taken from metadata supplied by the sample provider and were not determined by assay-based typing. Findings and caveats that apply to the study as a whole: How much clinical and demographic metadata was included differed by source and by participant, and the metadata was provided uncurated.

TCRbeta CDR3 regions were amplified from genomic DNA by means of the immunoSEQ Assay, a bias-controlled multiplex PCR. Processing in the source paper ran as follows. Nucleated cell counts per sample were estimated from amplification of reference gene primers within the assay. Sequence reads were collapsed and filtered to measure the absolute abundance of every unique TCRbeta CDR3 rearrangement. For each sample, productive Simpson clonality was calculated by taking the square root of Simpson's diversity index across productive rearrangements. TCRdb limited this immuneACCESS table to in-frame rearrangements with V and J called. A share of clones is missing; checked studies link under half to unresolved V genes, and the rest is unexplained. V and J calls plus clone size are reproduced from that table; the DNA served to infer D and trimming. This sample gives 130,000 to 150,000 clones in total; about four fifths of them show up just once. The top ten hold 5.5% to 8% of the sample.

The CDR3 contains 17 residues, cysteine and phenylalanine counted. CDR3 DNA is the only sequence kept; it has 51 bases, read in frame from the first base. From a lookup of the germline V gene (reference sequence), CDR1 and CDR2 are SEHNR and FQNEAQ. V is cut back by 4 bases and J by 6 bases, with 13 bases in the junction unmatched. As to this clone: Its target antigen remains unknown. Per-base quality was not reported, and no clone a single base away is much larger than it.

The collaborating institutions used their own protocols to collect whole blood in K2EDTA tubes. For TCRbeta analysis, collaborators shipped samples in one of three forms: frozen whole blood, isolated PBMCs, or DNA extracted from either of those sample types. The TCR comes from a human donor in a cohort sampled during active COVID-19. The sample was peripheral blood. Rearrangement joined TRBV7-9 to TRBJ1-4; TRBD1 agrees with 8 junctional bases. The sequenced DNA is TGTGCCAGCAGCTCACTCCTACTAGACAGGGGCGATGAAAAACTGTTTTTT. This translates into CASSSLLLDRGDEKLFF.